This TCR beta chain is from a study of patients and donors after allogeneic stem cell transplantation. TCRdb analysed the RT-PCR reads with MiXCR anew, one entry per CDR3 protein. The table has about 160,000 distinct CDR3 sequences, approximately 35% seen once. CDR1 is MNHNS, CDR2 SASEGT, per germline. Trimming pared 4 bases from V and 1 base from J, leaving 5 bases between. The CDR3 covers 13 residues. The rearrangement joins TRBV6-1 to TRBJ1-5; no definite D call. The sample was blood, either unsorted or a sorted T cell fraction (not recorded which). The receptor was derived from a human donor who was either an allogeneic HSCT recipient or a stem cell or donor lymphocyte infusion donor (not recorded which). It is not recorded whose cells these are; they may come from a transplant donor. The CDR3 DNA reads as TGTGCCAGCAGTGGGAAGAGCAATCAGCCCCAGCATTTT. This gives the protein CASSGKSNQPQHF.